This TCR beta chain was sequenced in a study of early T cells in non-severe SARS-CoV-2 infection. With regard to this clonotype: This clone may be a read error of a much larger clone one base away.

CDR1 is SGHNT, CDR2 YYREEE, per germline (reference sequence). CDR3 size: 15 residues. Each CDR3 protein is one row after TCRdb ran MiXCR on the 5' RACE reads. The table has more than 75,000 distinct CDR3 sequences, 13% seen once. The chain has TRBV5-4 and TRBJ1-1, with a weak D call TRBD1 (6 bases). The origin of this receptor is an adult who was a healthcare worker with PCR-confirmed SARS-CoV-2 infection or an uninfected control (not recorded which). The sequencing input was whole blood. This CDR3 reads CACSLTTGLGTEAFF. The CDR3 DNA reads TGTGCCTGCAGCTTAACCACAGGGTTAGGGACTGAAGCTTTCTTT.